A selection of T cell receptor beta chains follows, all from one sample in a study of blood T cells in healthy people across ages. TCRdb reanalysed the 5' RACE reads using MiXCR and keeps one entry per CDR3 protein. The sample holds about a million distinct CDR3 sequences, roughly 48% seen once. The sequenced sample was blood. The receptors come from a man aged 25 to 40 in good health. CDR3s include the opening cysteine and the closing phenylalanine or tryptophan. The D gene is left open where the match is weak. The size entry is marked missing in some rows and otherwise reads once, few, many or a size class.

>.|TRBV11-3|TRBJ2-5|.
TGTGCCAGCAGCTTATCAGTTGGGGCGCACGAGACCCAGTACTTC
CASSLSVGAHETQYF
>TRBD1|TRBV5-1|TRBJ2-7|.
TGCGCCAGCAGCTCGGCCGGGACAGGGGGATCCGAGCAGTACTTC
CASSSAGTGGSEQYF
>.|TRBV5-1|TRBJ1-2|.
TGCGCCAGCAGCTTGGAGCCAGGGCAGCGCGGCTACACCTTC
CASSLEPGQRGYTF
>.|TRBV4-1|TRBJ2-3|.
TGCGCCAGCAGCCAAGGGGGGCTAGCCACAGATACGCAGTATTTT
CASSQGGLATDTQYF
>.|TRBV10-3|TRBJ2-5|many
TGTGCCATTTCCAGAGGACAGCAAGAGACCCAGTACTTC
CAISRGQQETQYF
>TRBD1|TRBV20-1|TRBJ2-7|.
TGCAGTGCTAGTTCGGCCGGACAGGCCAACTCCTACGAGCAGTACTTC
CSASSAGQANSYEQYF
>TRBD1|TRBV7-9|TRBJ1-2|once
TGTGCCAGCAGCTTAGGGACAGGCACTTCGGGCTACACCTTC
CASSLGTGTSGYTF
>TRBD2|TRBV6-1|TRBJ2-1|.
TGTGCCAGCGGGGAGAGTAGCGGGGGTTACAATGAGCAGTTCTTC
CASGESSGGYNEQFF
>TRBD2|TRBV11-2|TRBJ2-3|.
TGTGCCAGCAGCTTAGAGAGAGCGGGGGGGCCCCTGGATACGCAGTATTTT
CASSLERAGGPLDTQYF
>TRBD1|TRBV5-1|TRBJ2-1|.
TGCGCCAGCAGCCAACAGGGGGGCCCCTACAATGAGCAGTTCTTC
CASSQQGGPYNEQFF
>.|TRBV5-4|TRBJ2-1|.
TGTGCCAGCAGCGGGGCGCGGACAGCCGAGAATGAGCAGTTCTTC
CASSGARTAENEQFF
>TRBD2|TRBV7-9|TRBJ2-3|.
TGCGCCAGCAGCTTAGTTTCGGGGGGGTCTCGCACAGATACGCAGTATTTT
CASSLVSGGSRTDTQYF
>TRBD2|TRBV18|TRBJ2-5|once
TGTGCCAGCTCACTGATCCCCGGGACTAGCGGGGTTCAGACCCAGTACTTC
CASSLIPGTSGVQTQYF
>.|TRBV24-1|TRBJ2-3|.
TGTGCCACCAGTGATTTGCAGGGGAGCGGCGGGCTGCACACAGATACGCAGTATTTT
CATSDLQGSGGLHTDTQYF
>.|TRBV27|TRBJ1-4|.
TGTGCCAGCAGTTTACCCGGGGGCGAAAAACTGTTTTTT
CASSLPGGEKLFF
>TRBD2|TRBV3-1|TRBJ2-1|.
TGTGCCAGCAGCCGAGCCTCCGGGACTAGCGGGGACGGCAATGAGCAGTTCTTC
CASSRASGTSGDGNEQFF
>.|TRBV29-1|TRBJ2-3|.
TGCAGCGTTGAAAGCCGGCTACGGCGGGATACGCAGTATTTT
CSVESRLRRDTQYF
>TRBD2|TRBV27|TRBJ2-7|.
TGTGCCAGCAGTTTCGCTAGCGGGGGCCGCAATGAGCAGTACTTC
CASSFASGGRNEQYF
>.|TRBV7-8|TRBJ2-7|.
TGCGCCAGCAGCTTAGACTCCGCCTACGAGCAGTACTTC
CASSLDSAYEQYF
>TRBD1|TRBV20-1|TRBJ1-6|.
TGCAGTGCTCGTTTGGGGGGACAGGGAAGCTCCTATAATTCACCCCTCCACTTT
CSARLGGQGSSYNSPLHF
>TRBD1|TRBV18|TRBJ2-3|.
TGTGCCAGCTCAAGGAGACAGGGCGCAGATACGCAGTATTTT
CASSRRQGADTQYF
>.|TRBV4-2|TRBJ1-2|many
TGTGCCAGCAGCCAAGTAGGGGAAATGAGTTATGGCTACACCTTC
CASSQVGEMSYGYTF
>.|TRBV2|TRBJ1-2|.
TGTGCCAGCAGCGCAGACAGGACGATTAACTATGGCTACACCTTC
CASSADRTINYGYTF
>TRBD1|TRBV20-1|TRBJ1-1|.
TGCAGTGCTTCAACAGGGGGCGGTGGCACTGAAGCTTTCTTT
CSASTGGGGTEAFF
>.|TRBV11-1|TRBJ2-7|.
TGTGCCAGCAGCTACATACAGGGAAGCTCCTACGAGCAGTACTTC
CASSYIQGSSYEQYF
>TRBD1|TRBV2|TRBJ1-2|.
TGTGCCAGCAACGGAAGCCCCGAGACAGGGAACTATGGCTACACCTTC
CASNGSPETGNYGYTF
>TRBD1|TRBV12-3/TRBV12-4|TRBJ2-5|once
TGTGCCAGCAGTTCGCCCCGGGACAGCGAGGAGACCCAGTACTTC
CASSSPRDSEETQYF
>.|TRBV4-1|TRBJ1-5|.
TGCGCCAGCAGCCAACCATTACAGGGAAACAATCAGCCCCAGCATTTT
CASSQPLQGNNQPQHF
>TRBD2|TRBV27|TRBJ2-1|few
TGTGCCAGCAGTTTCCGTGGGACTAGCGGCTACAATGAGCAGTTCTTC
CASSFRGTSGYNEQFF
>.|TRBV27|TRBJ2-1|.
TGTGCCAGCAGTTTATCCAGATTCAATGAGCAGTTCTTC
CASSLSRFNEQFF
>.|TRBV5-1|TRBJ2-3|.
TGCGCCAGCAGCCAGACTAACCCAGATACGCAGTATTTT
CASSQTNPDTQYF
>TRBD1|TRBV7-2|TRBJ1-4|.
TGTGCCAGCAGCGTTCAGGGGGCGGGTGAAAAACTGTTTTTT
CASSVQGAGEKLFF
>.|TRBV20-1|TRBJ2-3|.
TGCAGACCGCGGGACACTAGCACAGATACGCAGTATTTT
CRPRDTSTDTQYF